A single sample is the source of the 8 T cell receptor beta chains below, sequenced in a study of early T cells in non-severe SARS-CoV-2 infection. TCRdb called the 5' RACE reads again in MiXCR, with one record for every CDR3 protein. The sample yields roughly 70,000 distinct CDR3 sequences, under 15% seen once. What was sequenced was whole blood. The receptors derive from an adult who was a healthcare worker with PCR-confirmed SARS-CoV-2 infection or an uninfected control (not recorded which).

This clonotype was picked up a small number of times. The chain combines TRBV3-1 with TRBJ1-1; D unclear. CDR1 LGHDT and CDR2 YNNKEL come from the germline V gene (reference sequence). The CDR3 runs to 12 residues. The germline V and J ends were trimmed by 5 bases and 5 bases, with 9 bases remaining between them. CDR3 loop: CASSGRLTEAFF. In DNA form, the CDR3 reads TGTGCCAGCAGCGGCAGGTTGACTGAAGCTTTCTTT.

The CDR3: CASSYSNRVTNEKLFF. In nucleotides, the CDR3 is TGTGCCAGCAGTTACTCGAATCGGGTAACTAATGAAAAACTGTTTTTT. This chain connects TRBV6-5 to TRBJ1-4; D not certain. The germline gives CDR1 MNHEY, CDR2 SVGAGI. Trimming took off 0 bases at V and 1 base at J, with 9 bases between the two ends. This CDR3 spans 16 amino acids.

This clonotype has at least ten counts. The V and J genes are TRBV5-1 and TRBJ2-3; TRBD2 matches at 13 bases. V shed 4 bases, J shed 4 bases, and the junction held 3 bases outside the gene matches. The CDR3 consists of 15 residues. Germline-derived CDR1 and CDR2 are SGHRS and YFSETQ. This chain's CDR3 is CASSTSGGESDTQYF. The DNA for the CDR3 is TGCGCCAGCAGCACTAGCGGGGGGGAGTCAGATACGCAGTATTTT.

The chain joins TRBV29-1 to TRBJ1-3, with D unclear. This CDR3 has 11 residues. The V gene lost 3 bases and the J gene lost 0 bases, with 0 bases spanning the gap. Per the germline V gene, CDR1 is SQVTM and CDR2 is ANQGSEA. This CDR3 reads CSVDSGNTIYF. CDR3 sequence (DNA): TGCAGCGTTGACTCTGGAAACACCATATATTTT.

This clonotype was observed a handful of times. The V and J genes are TRBV6-2 or TRBV6-3 and TRBJ2-7, with 10 nucleotides matching TRBD2. The CDR3 runs 13 residues. Per germline, CDR1 MNHEY and CDR2 SVGEGT. After removal of 6 bases from V and 12 bases from J, the junction contained 11 bases not matched to a gene. The chain's CDR3 is CASSTRLAGVGYF. CDR3 nucleotides: TGTGCCAGCAGCACGAGACTAGCGGGTGTGGGGTACTTC.

This clonotype was counted ten times or more. The chain carries TRBV5-4 and TRBJ2-5; no clear D. CDR1 is SGHNT and CDR2 is YYREEE in the germline V gene (reference sequence). This CDR3 region has 14 residues. Trimming removed 0 bases from V and 0 bases from J, with 6 bases in between. The CDR3 DNA reads as TGTGCCAGCAGCTTGGGGGCAGACCAAGAGACCCAGTACTTC. It specifies CASSLGADQETQYF.

The rearrangement links TRBV6-1 to TRBJ1-2; D gene ambiguous. The germline V and J ends were trimmed by 3 bases and 4 bases, with 9 bases remaining between them. The germline V gene encodes CDR1 MNHNS and CDR2 SASEGT. This CDR3 has 13 amino acids. The CDR3 is CASSESLSYGYTF. The CDR3 nucleotides read TGTGCCAGCAGTGAGAGCCTTTCCTATGGCTACACCTTC.

This clonotype has at least ten counts. The rearrangement joins TRBV2 to TRBJ1-4; perhaps TRBD1 as D (5 bases). CDR3 length: 14 residues. V lost 3 bases and J 3 bases, leaving 8 bases between the germline ends. In germline, CDR1 is SNHLY, CDR2 FYNNEI. CDR3 sequence (DNA): TGTGCCAGCAGTGATGGACAATCTAATGAAAAACTGTTTTTT. Protein sequence: CASSDGQSNEKLFF.